This TCR beta chain appears in the sequencing data of a study of blood T cell repertoires in COVID-19. Overall study context: From the United States, Italy and Spain came samples of acute and convalescent COVID-19. The cDNA or gDNA used as material had been derived from T cells, B-cell-depleted T cells, or PBMCs.

This clone was recorded a few times. The length of the CDR3 is 15 residues. Germline-derived CDR1 and CDR2 are MNHEY and SVGAGI. Trimming at V came to 5 bases and at J to 4 bases, leaving 5 bases not matched to a gene. Authors' data handling: Estimated nucleated cell counts came from reference gene primer amplification. Using immunoSEQ multiplex PCR, the repertoire was profiled, and TCRdb retains in-frame clones only, with some absent. That table gives V, J and clone size, and the DNA gave D and trimming. The top ten hold 4% to 4.5% of the sample, which has some 150,000 clones, around three quarters seen once.

This clonotype was obtained from a man between 60 and 75 years old with acute or convalescent COVID-19. The sample consisted of peripheral blood. The V call is TRBV6-5, the J call TRBJ1-2; TRBD1 matches 12 bases. CDR3 in DNA: TGTGCCAGCAGTACGGGACAGGGGGCTATCTATGGCTACACCTTC. Its protein product is CASSTGQGAIYGYTF.